The next 13 T cell receptor beta chains were all read from a single sample in a study of CD8 T cells in ankylosing spondylitis (dated by TCRdb to about 2017). What the study reported, not specific to this receptor: Blood from ankylosing spondylitis patients appeared to be characterized by a TCR beta motif made up of several highly homologous amino acid variants.

Which antigens these TCRs recognize remains unknown. The library was generated by 5' RACE. Sequencing took place on an Illumina HiSeq 2500. TCRdb reprocessing: public reads trimmed at Q25 with fastp, clones called with MiXCR, in-frame beta chains kept. All rows with the same CDR3 protein become a single entry with the most common DNA and genes. The sample table lists hundreds of thousands of distinct CDR3 sequences, 12% of them with a count of one. Roughly 0.51% of the sample lies in the top ten. The material sequenced was blood, either unsorted or a sorted T cell fraction (not recorded which). Every receptor here comes from a male donor with ankylosing spondylitis.

This clonotype appeared a few times. This sequence joins TRBV10-3 and TRBJ2-7; 9 bases map to TRBD1. CDR3 length: 13 amino acids. J was trimmed by 3 bases and V by 6 bases; bases with no gene match: 3. Germline CDR1 reads ENHRY; CDR2 reads SYGVKD. The CDR3 bases are TGTGCCATCAGGCCGGGACAGGGCTACGAGCAGTACTTC. As protein: CAIRPGQGYEQYF.

The gene calls are TRBV7-2 and TRBJ2-7; tentatively, D is TRBD2 (5 bases). The CDR3 is 14 residues long. V gave up 4 bases and J gave up 5 bases, with 15 bases separating them. Germline V gene lookup returns CDR1 SGHTA and CDR2 FQGNSA. The CDR3 here is CASSSTGGPHEQYF. Written as DNA, the CDR3 is TGTGCCAGCAGCTCGACCGGAGGCCCACACGAGCAGTACTTC.

The rearrangement uses TRBV20-1 and TRBJ2-2; the D is unclear. Germline loops: CDR1 DFQATT, CDR2 SNEGSKA (reference sequence). V dropped 0 bases and J dropped 4 bases, with 12 bases sitting between them. This CDR3 spans 15 amino acids. Written as DNA, the CDR3 is TGCAGTGCTAGAGACCCCGGCTGGGTCACCGGGGAGCTGTTTTTT. Translated, it gives CSARDPGWVTGELFF.

This clonotype was detected only a few times. The chain carries TRBV20-1 and TRBJ2-5; a possible D gene is TRBD2 (6 bases). The CDR3 has 16 residues. Germline values: CDR1 DFQATT, CDR2 SNEGSKA (reference sequence). V was trimmed by 0 bases and J by 4 bases, leaving 18 bases between them. The CDR3 sequence: CSARDHHRLGGETQYF. The DNA for the CDR3 is TGCAGTGCTAGAGATCATCACCGGTTGGGGGGAGAGACCCAGTACTTC.

This clonotype showed up just a few times. The V and J genes are TRBV10-2 and TRBJ1-1; D remains unclear. Trimming stripped 7 bases from V and 1 base from J, with 10 bases between. The germline V gene has CDR1 WSHSY and CDR2 SAAADI. The CDR3 is 13 amino acids. DNA for the CDR3: TGCGCCAGCACCAAACGGGAGAACACTGAAGCTTTCTTT. As protein: CASTKRENTEAFF.

This clonotype was detected a few times. This chain uses TRBV4-3 with TRBJ2-1; the D call may be TRBD1 or TRBD2 (5 bases each). The CDR3 totals 15 residues. Germline V gene lookup returns CDR1 LGHNA and CDR2 YSLEER. V gave up 1 base and J gave up 8 bases, with 15 bases separating them. CDR3 bases: TGCGCCAGCAGCCAAGGGCAGGGAGTACTAGATGAGCAGTTCTTC. Amino acids: CASSQGQGVLDEQFF.

Only a few counts were recorded for this clonotype. V gene TRBV9 combines with J gene TRBJ2-1, with TRBD1 as a possible D gene (5 bases). Trimming took off 4 bases at V and 5 bases at J, with 13 bases between the two ends. The CDR3 loop spans 14 amino acids. The germline CDR1 and CDR2 sequences are SGDLS and YYNGEE. CDR3 bases: TGTGCCAGCAGCTCCCGGGCCAGGGACAATGAGCAGTTCTTC. This translates into CASSSRARDNEQFF.

The sample holds a few counts of this clonotype. This sequence joins TRBV5-4 and TRBJ1-2; TRBD1 matches at 8 bases. From germline, CDR1 is SGHNT and CDR2 YYREEE (reference sequence). The CDR3 covers 15 residues. V was clipped by 4 bases and J by 7 bases; unmatched bases: 12. The CDR3, as DNA: TGTGCCAGCAGCGTCGGACAGGGAGGATGGAGTGGCTACACCTTC. This sequence encodes CASSVGQGGWSGYTF.

The chain couples TRBV5-1 to TRBJ1-5; maybe TRBD1 (6 bases). V shed 0 bases and J shed 9 bases, with 10 bases lying between them. The CDR3 length is 13 residues. Germline-derived CDR1 and CDR2 are SGHRS and YFSETQ. The DNA of the CDR3 is TGCGCCAGCAGCTTGGGAACAGGGTCGCCCCAGCATTTT. Translating it yields CASSLGTGSPQHF.

The chain recombines TRBV5-1 with TRBJ1-1; TRBD1 is a possible D gene (5 bases). Trimming cost V 4 bases and J 11 bases, with 18 bases left between them. The CDR3 covers 13 residues. Germline V gene sequence: CDR1 SGHRS, CDR2 YFSETQ. CDR3 loop: CASSQAGGLRAFF. CDR3 sequence (DNA): TGCGCCAGCAGCCAAGCGGGGGGTCTTCGGGCTTTCTTT.

This clonotype was seen only a few times. The chain recombines TRBV6-1 with TRBJ2-2, with a weak D call TRBD2 (6 bases). CDR1 and CDR2 from the germline V gene are MNHNS and SASEGT. V shed 8 bases and J shed 1 base, with 8 bases lying between them. The CDR3 has 13 amino acids. The DNA for the CDR3 is TGTGCCAGCGGAGGGCTGAACACCGGGGAGCTGTTTTTT. It yields the protein CASGGLNTGELFF.

The rearrangement links TRBV30 to TRBJ2-5, with D tentatively TRBD1 or TRBD2 (5 bases each). The CDR3 sequence is 14 residues long. Looked up from germline, CDR1 is GTSNPN and CDR2 is SVGIG (reference sequence). Trimming stripped 5 bases from V and 1 base from J, with 14 bases between. The CDR3 reads CAWGPGAGQETQYF. CDR3 sequence (DNA): TGTGCCTGGGGCCCCGGGGCAGGCCAAGAGACCCAGTACTTC.

The rearrangement joins TRBV20-1 to TRBJ2-7; tentatively, D is TRBD2 (6 bases). V lost 5 bases and J 0 bases, leaving 14 bases between the germline ends. The CDR3 is 14 residues long. The germline V gene encodes CDR1 DFQATT and CDR2 SNEGSKA (reference sequence). In nucleotides, the CDR3 is TGCAGTGCTGGGCTAGCGTATAGCTCCTACGAGCAGTACTTC. It is translated as CSAGLAYSSYEQYF.